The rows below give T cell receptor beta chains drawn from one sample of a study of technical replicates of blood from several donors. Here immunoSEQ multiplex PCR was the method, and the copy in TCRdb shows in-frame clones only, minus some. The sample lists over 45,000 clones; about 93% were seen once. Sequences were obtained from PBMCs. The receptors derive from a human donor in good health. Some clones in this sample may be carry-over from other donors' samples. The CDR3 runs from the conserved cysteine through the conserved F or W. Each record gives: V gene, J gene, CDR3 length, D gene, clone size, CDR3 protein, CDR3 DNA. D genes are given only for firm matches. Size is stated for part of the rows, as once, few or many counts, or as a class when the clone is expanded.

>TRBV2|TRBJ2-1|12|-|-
CASRQGYNEQFF
TGTGCCAGCAGACAGGGTTACAATGAGCAGTTCTTC
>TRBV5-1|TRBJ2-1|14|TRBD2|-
CASSPRLAGNEQFF
TGCGCCAGCAGCCCACGACTAGCGGGGAATGAGCAGTTCTTC
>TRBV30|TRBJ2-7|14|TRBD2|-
CAWAPGLLPHEQYF
TGTGCCTGGGCCCCGGGACTACTACCCCACGAGCAGTACTTC
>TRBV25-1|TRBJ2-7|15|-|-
CASSPQGKGSHEQYF
TGTGCCAGCAGCCCACAAGGAAAAGGGAGCCACGAGCAGTACTTC
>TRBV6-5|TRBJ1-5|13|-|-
CASMRDPGQPQHF
TGTGCCAGCATGCGGGACCCAGGACAGCCCCAGCATTTT
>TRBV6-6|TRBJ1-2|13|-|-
CASTATRGYGYTF
TGTGCCAGCACCGCTACCCGAGGCTATGGCTACACCTTC
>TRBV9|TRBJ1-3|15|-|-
CASGGGGLSVNTIYF
TGTGCCAGTGGGGGGGGAGGGTTGAGTGTTAACACCATATATTTT
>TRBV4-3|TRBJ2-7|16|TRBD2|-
CASSQDSSGGGYEQYF
TGCGCCAGCAGCCAAGATAGTTCGGGAGGAGGGTACGAGCAGTACTTC
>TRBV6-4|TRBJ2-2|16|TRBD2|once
CASSDSLAGATGELFF
TGTGCCAGCAGTGACTCTTTAGCGGGAGCAACCGGGGAGCTGTTTTTT
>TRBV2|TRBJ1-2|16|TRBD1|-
CASSVSEGATSYGYTF
TGTGCCAGCAGTGTCTCCGAGGGGGCCACGTCCTATGGCTACACCTTC
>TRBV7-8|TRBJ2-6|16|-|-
CASSSDRFSGANVLTF
TGTGCCAGCAGCTCTGACAGATTTTCAGGGGCCAACGTCCTGACTTTC
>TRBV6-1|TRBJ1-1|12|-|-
CASSEALQWAFF
TGTGCCAGCAGTGAAGCGTTACAGTGGGCTTTCTTT
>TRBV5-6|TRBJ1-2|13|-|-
CASSLGGSYGYTF
TGTGCCAGCAGCTTGGGGGGCTCCTATGGCTACACCTTC
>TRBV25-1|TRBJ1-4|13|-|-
CASKDSFNEKLFF
TGTGCCAGCAAGGACAGCTTTAATGAAAAACTGTTTTTT
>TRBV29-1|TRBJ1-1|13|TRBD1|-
CSVDRGSSSEAFF
TGCAGCGTGGACAGGGGTTCGAGTTCTGAAGCTTTCTTT
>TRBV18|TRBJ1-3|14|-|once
CASSPVSSGNTIYF
TGTGCCAGCTCACCCGTGAGCTCTGGAAACACCATATATTTT
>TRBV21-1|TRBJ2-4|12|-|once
CASSKLGGIQYF
TGTGCCAGCAGCAAATTGGGGGGCATTCAGTACTTC
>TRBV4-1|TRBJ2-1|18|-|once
CASSHRTGGTSFYNEQFF
TGCGCCAGCAGCCATCGAACCGGGGGAACTAGTTTCTACAATGAGCAGTTCTTC
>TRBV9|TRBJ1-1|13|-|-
CASSVLVNTEAFF
TGTGCCAGCAGCGTATTAGTGAACACTGAAGCTTTCTTT
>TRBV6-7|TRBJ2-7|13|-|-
CAREGTRVNEQYF
TGTGCCAGGGAGGGGACGAGGGTGAACGAGCAGTACTTC
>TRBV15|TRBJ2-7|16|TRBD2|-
CATSRVESGGLYEQYF
TGTGCCACCAGCAGAGTCGAAAGCGGGGGGCTTTACGAGCAGTACTTC